Below, 31 T cell receptor beta chains from the same sample are listed, as sequenced in a study of CD8+ T cells in alopecia areata. RNA was extracted and reverse transcribed into cDNA as the sequencing template. The data were produced by immunoSEQ multiplex PCR, yet TCRdb's version contains in-frame clones alone and is incomplete. The table includes under 150,000 clones, about two thirds detected once. Sequenced material: CD8+ T cells sorted from blood. Source of these receptors: a human donor in good health.

The J gene is TRBJ2-2, the V gene TRBV9, with D possibly matching TRBD2 (5 bases). Trimming took off 7 bases at V and 5 bases at J, with 12 bases between the two ends. The CDR3 consists of 13 residues. The germline V gene encodes CDR1 SGDLS and CDR2 YYNGEE. The CDR3 reads CASRRGSTGELFF. The CDR3 nucleotides read TGTGCCAGCCGTCGGGGAAGTACCGGGGAGCTGTTTTTT.

V and J are TRBV5-6 and TRBJ2-7, with D hard to call. Trimming took off 0 bases at V and 2 bases at J, with 9 bases between the two ends. This CDR3 has 14 residues. Germline assignment: CDR1 SGHDT and CDR2 YYEEEE. The CDR3 region is CASSLVSQTYEQYF. CDR3 DNA sequence: TGTGCCAGCAGCTTGGTGTCTCAGACCTACGAGCAGTACTTC.

The rearrangement joins TRBV27 to TRBJ2-5, with 7 bases fitting TRBD1. The CDR3 totals 13 residues. The junction had 7 bases not matched to a gene; V was cut back by 5 bases and J by 7 bases. Germline V CDR1 and CDR2: MNHEY, SMNVEV (reference sequence). Here the CDR3 DNA reads TGTGCCAGCAGTCCCACAGGGGCAGGGACCCAGTACTTC. It codes for CASSPTGAGTQYF.

The V call is TRBV4-1, the J call TRBJ2-3, with D possibly TRBD2 on 5 matching bases. This CDR3 is 15 amino acids long. Germline assignment: CDR1 MGHRA and CDR2 YSYEKL. With 3 bases removed from V and 3 bases from J, the gap between germline ends came to 13 bases. This CDR3 reads CASSQEAVPTDTQYF. The DNA of the CDR3 is TGCGCCAGCAGCCAGGAGGCTGTTCCTACAGATACGCAGTATTTT.

CDR3 region: CASSYGQLYGYTF. The CDR3 bases are TGCGCCAGCAGCTACGGCCAGCTCTATGGCTACACCTTC. The V call is TRBV5-1, the J call TRBJ1-2; no clear D. V was cut by 3 bases and J by 4 bases, with 10 bases left in between. This CDR3 spans 13 amino acids. CDR1 and CDR2 (germline): SGHRS, YFSETQ.

In DNA, the CDR3 is TGCGCCAGCAGCCTACAGGTCGATGGGGGTGATGTCTATGGCTACACCTTC. Residues: CASSLQVDGGDVYGYTF. V usage is TRBV4-1 and J usage is TRBJ1-2; a weak D match, TRBD1 (5 bases). CDR1 is MGHRA and CDR2 is YSYEKL in the germline V gene. V dropped 4 bases and J dropped 4 bases, with 22 bases sitting between them. The length of the CDR3 is 17 residues.

The genes are TRBV2 and TRBJ1-2; D gene ambiguous. Trimming pared 6 bases from V and 4 bases from J, leaving 12 bases between. Germline V gene data show CDR1 as SNHLY and CDR2 as FYNNEI. The CDR3 has 13 residues. CDR3 loop: CASRVDGPYGYTF. The DNA for the CDR3 is TGTGCCAGCAGGGTGGACGGACCCTATGGCTACACCTTC.

The V call is TRBV29-1, the J call TRBJ2-7; TRBD1 aligns across 8 bases. Trimming took 3 bases from V and 3 from J; bases not matched to a gene: 1. The CDR3 runs 12 residues. In germline, CDR1 is SQVTM, CDR2 ANQGSEA. CDR3 sequence (DNA): TGCAGCGTTGAGGACAGGGACTACGAGCAGTACTTC. Translating it yields CSVEDRDYEQYF.

This rearrangement joins TRBV5-1 to TRBJ1-5, with a weak D call TRBD1 (5 bases). Germline V gene sequence: CDR1 SGHRS, CDR2 YFSETQ. Trimming took off 2 bases at V and 6 bases at J, with 12 bases between the two ends. The CDR3 runs 14 residues. In DNA form, the CDR3 reads TGCGCCAGCAGCTTAGTCCAGGGTGCTCAGCCCCAGCATTTT. It specifies CASSLVQGAQPQHF.

The rearrangement links TRBV4-1 to TRBJ2-2; D remains ambiguous. CDR1 MGHRA and CDR2 YSYEKL come from the germline V gene. The V end lost 4 bases, the J end lost 0 bases, and 15 bases lay between the germline ends. The CDR3 runs to 17 residues. CDR3 loop: CASSLSRQFSNTGELFF. CDR3 in DNA: TGCGCCAGCAGCCTATCAAGGCAGTTTTCGAACACCGGGGAGCTGTTTTTT.

The chain employs TRBV20-1 and TRBJ2-7; weak D call: TRBD2 (6 bases). The CDR3 extends over 11 amino acids. Trimming cost V 7 bases and J 5 bases, with 12 bases left between them. The V gene's germline CDR1 is DFQATT and CDR2 SNEGSKA (reference sequence). CDR3 loop: CSGAAGNEQYF. In DNA, the CDR3 is TGCAGTGGGGCGGCGGGAAACGAGCAGTACTTC.

This chain uses TRBV5-1 with TRBJ2-7; D is ambiguous. Germline CDR1 and CDR2: SGHRS and YFSETQ. Trimming shortened V by 2 bases and J by 0 bases, and 12 bases separated the two germline ends. The CDR3 totals 15 residues. The CDR3 loop is CASSFTFWVSYEQYF. In DNA form, the CDR3 reads TGCGCCAGCAGCTTTACTTTTTGGGTCTCCTACGAGCAGTACTTC.

V usage is TRBV6-5 and J usage is TRBJ2-5, with 11 bases lining up with TRBD2. CDR1 is MNHEY, CDR2 SVGAGI, per germline. The CDR3 consists of 15 residues. J gave up 2 bases and V 4 bases, and 3 bases lay outside the gene matches. CDR3 loop: CASSWGLAVQETQYF. In nucleotides, the CDR3 is TGTGCCAGCAGTTGGGGACTAGCGGTTCAAGAGACCCAGTACTTC.

This sequence joins TRBV18 and TRBJ2-7; 7 bases match TRBD2. CDR1 KGHSH and CDR2 LQKENI come from the germline V gene. V lost 0 bases, J lost 2 bases, and 4 bases stayed unmatched. This CDR3 comprises 15 residues. CDR3: CASSPPGGGAYEQYF. Here the CDR3 DNA reads TGTGCCAGCTCACCACCGGGGGGGGGTGCCTACGAGCAGTACTTC.

In DNA form, the CDR3 reads TGCAGCGTTGGGGGGTACAGGGAGGGGAACACTGAAGCTTTCTTT. Translated, it gives CSVGGYREGNTEAFF. The chain uses TRBV29-1 and TRBJ1-1; D might be TRBD1 (6 bases). Trimming shortened V by 4 bases and J by 1 base, and 16 bases separated the two germline ends. This CDR3 comprises 15 residues. The V gene's germline CDR1 is SQVTM and CDR2 ANQGSEA. Full variable domain (missing parts from reference TRBV29-1 and TRBJ1-1): SAVISQKPSRDICQRGTSLTIQCQVDSQVTMMFWYRQQPGQSLTLIATANQGSEATYESGFVIDKFPISRPNLTFSTLTVSNMSPEDSSIYLCSVGGYREGNTEAFFGQGTRLTVV.

V gene TRBV25-1 combines with J gene TRBJ2-7, with D possibly TRBD2 on 5 matching bases. Looked up from germline, CDR1 is MGHDK and CDR2 is SYGVNS. This CDR3 has 13 amino acids. V gave up 8 bases and J gave up 5 bases, with 16 bases separating them. The CDR3 is CASWGDQPDEQYF. The CDR3 region has the DNA TGTGCCAGCTGGGGAGACCAGCCCGACGAGCAGTACTTC.

The V gene is TRBV27, the J gene TRBJ2-7; D not certain. The V and J ends lost 7 bases and 5 bases respectively, with 9 bases between them. Germline CDR1 reads MNHEY; CDR2 reads SMNVEV (reference sequence). This CDR3 contains 11 residues. The CDR3 DNA reads TGTGCCAGCATGAAGTTCCACGAGCAGTACTTC. Amino acid sequence: CASMKFHEQYF.

This rearrangement joins TRBV25-1 to TRBJ2-3, with a possible D match to TRBD2 (7 bases). Trimming removed 8 bases at V and 6 bases at J, with 15 bases between. The CDR3 has 13 residues. Germline V gene data show CDR1 as MGHDK and CDR2 as SYGVNS. CDR3: CASGGGGMDTQYF. DNA of the CDR3: TGTGCCAGCGGGGGAGGGGGAATGGATACGCAGTATTTT.

V and J are TRBV27 and TRBJ2-3, with D unresolved. The CDR3 is made up of 14 amino acids. V lost 0 bases and J lost 6, with 10 bases in between. Germline V gene sequence: CDR1 MNHEY, CDR2 SMNVEV (reference sequence). The CDR3 protein is CASSLSDPTDTQYF. The CDR3 DNA reads TGTGCCAGCAGTTTATCGGACCCAACGGATACGCAGTATTTT.

The chain recombines TRBV29-1 with TRBJ2-6; 7 bases match TRBD2. CDR3 length: 17 residues. V shed 0 bases, J shed 2 bases, and the junction held 7 bases outside the gene matches. From germline, CDR1 is SQVTM and CDR2 ANQGSEA. The CDR3, as DNA: TGCAGCGTTGAAGAAACCGACGGACTAGCTGGGGCCAACGTCCTGACTTTC. As protein: CSVEETDGLAGANVLTF.

This chain uses TRBV4-1 with TRBJ2-1, with 9 positions matching TRBD2. V shed 1 base, J shed 4 bases, and the junction held 2 bases outside the gene matches. Per germline, CDR1 MGHRA and CDR2 YSYEKL. CDR3 length: 15 residues. In nucleotides, the CDR3 is TGCGCCAGCAGCCAAGGACTAGCGGCATACAATGAGCAGTTCTTC. It translates to CASSQGLAAYNEQFF.

Note on this clone: The same CDR3 also results from other DNA sequences found in this sample. The V gene is TRBV29-1, the J gene TRBJ2-2; D uncertain. The CDR3 has 10 residues. Germline assignment: CDR1 SQVTM and CDR2 ANQGSEA. The CDR3 DNA reads TGCAGTGTCTACACCGGGGAGCTGTTTTTT. Amino acids: CSVYTGELFF.

The chain uses TRBV9 and TRBJ1-5; D uncertain. The germline V and J ends were trimmed by 0 bases and 4 bases, with 8 bases remaining between them. CDR3 length equals 14 residues. Per the germline V gene, CDR1 is SGDLS and CDR2 is YYNGEE. Here the CDR3 reads CASSVGGVNQPQHF. The CDR3 bases are TGTGCCAGCAGCGTAGGAGGAGTGAATCAGCCCCAGCATTTT.

The rearrangement links TRBV27 to TRBJ2-7, with 7 bases fitting TRBD1. The CDR3 runs 12 residues. Trimming cost V 8 bases and J 0 bases; bases outside gene matches: 1. Germline V CDR1 and CDR2: MNHEY, SMNVEV (reference sequence). DNA for the CDR3: TGTGCCAGCGGGGACAGCTCCTACGAGCAGTACTTC. It is translated as CASGDSSYEQYF.

This clone has a handful of counts. A read error may produce the germline difference seen at one junction end. The gene calls are TRBV7-2 and TRBJ2-3, with D possibly matching TRBD2 (5 bases). The CDR3 covers 17 residues. Germline CDR1 and CDR2: SGHTA and FQGNSA. The CDR3 coding sequence is TGTGCCAGCAGCGTAGCCCCTGGCGGGCCGGTGAGAGATACGCAGTATTTT. It is translated as CASSVAPGGPVRDTQYF.

Written as DNA, the CDR3 is TGCAGCGCACAAGAAACAGAGACCTACGAGCAGTACTTC. Residues: CSAQETETYEQYF. This chain joins TRBV29-1 and TRBJ2-7; D is uncertain. The CDR3 has 13 amino acids. Trimming took 7 bases from V and 2 from J, leaving 15 bases between them. In germline, CDR1 is SQVTM, CDR2 ANQGSEA.

V gene TRBV4-1 combines with J gene TRBJ2-2; 9 nucleotides match TRBD2. After removal of 0 bases from V and 8 bases from J, the junction contained 1 base not matched to a gene. The CDR3 totals 14 residues. Germline V gene lookup returns CDR1 MGHRA and CDR2 YSYEKL. The DNA for the CDR3 is TGCGCCAGCAGCCAAGATGGACTAGCGGGGGAGCTGTTTTTT. Amino acids: CASSQDGLAGELFF.

The chain is built from TRBV4-1 and TRBJ2-7; D is perhaps TRBD1 (7 bases). Trimming shortened V by 4 bases and J by 6 bases, and 16 bases separated the two germline ends. Germline V CDR1 and CDR2: MGHRA, YSYEKL. This CDR3 is 14 amino acids long. CDR3 amino acids: CASSPRGTSGEQYF. Written as DNA, the CDR3 is TGCGCCAGCAGCCCCAGGGGGACTTCTGGCGAGCAGTACTTC.

J is TRBJ1-6 and V is TRBV7-9, with TRBD1 as a possible D gene (5 bases). This CDR3 contains 17 residues. V was trimmed by 5 bases and J by 5 bases, leaving 19 bases between them. Germline-derived CDR1 and CDR2 are SEHNR and FQNEAQ (reference sequence). The CDR3 reads CASSTLEAGRNNSPLHF. CDR3 coding DNA: TGTGCCAGCAGCACACTGGAGGCAGGGCGAAATAATTCACCCCTCCACTTT.

V is TRBV4-2 and J is TRBJ2-1; no reliable D call. This CDR3 comprises 11 residues. Germline CDR1 and CDR2: LGHNA and YNFKEQ. V dropped 4 bases and J dropped 8 bases, with 6 bases sitting between them. CDR3 sequence reads: CASSRNDEQFF. Here the CDR3 DNA reads TGTGCCAGCAGCCGTAATGATGAGCAGTTCTTC.

This chain connects TRBV6-5 to TRBJ2-1, with TRBD1 as a possible D gene (5 bases). The CDR3 contains 15 residues. V was shortened by 6 bases and J by 4 bases, with 16 bases between the two germline ends. Per germline, CDR1 MNHEY and CDR2 SVGAGI. In nucleotides, the CDR3 is TGTGCCAGCAGGCCCATGAACGACAGATACAATGAGCAGTTCTTC. Amino acid sequence: CASRPMNDRYNEQFF.